This TCR beta chain was sequenced in a study of blood T cell repertoires in COVID-19. The table came from immunoSEQ multiplex PCR; TCRdb's copy has only in-frame clones and leaves some out. The sample includes about 160,000 clones, approximately 85% of them seen just once. Germline V CDR1 and CDR2: SEHNR, FQNEAQ (reference sequence). V was clipped by 7 bases and J by 2 bases, with 14 bases between them. The CDR3 consists of 14 residues. This clonotype originated in a man aged 55 to 70 who had recovered from COVID-19. The rearrangement uses TRBV7-9 and TRBJ1-1; D is possibly TRBD1 (5 bases). Sequenced: peripheral blood. CDR3 in amino acids: CASTMIGGNTEAFF. CDR3 bases: TGTGCCAGCACCATGATCGGGGGAAACACTGAAGCTTTCTTT.